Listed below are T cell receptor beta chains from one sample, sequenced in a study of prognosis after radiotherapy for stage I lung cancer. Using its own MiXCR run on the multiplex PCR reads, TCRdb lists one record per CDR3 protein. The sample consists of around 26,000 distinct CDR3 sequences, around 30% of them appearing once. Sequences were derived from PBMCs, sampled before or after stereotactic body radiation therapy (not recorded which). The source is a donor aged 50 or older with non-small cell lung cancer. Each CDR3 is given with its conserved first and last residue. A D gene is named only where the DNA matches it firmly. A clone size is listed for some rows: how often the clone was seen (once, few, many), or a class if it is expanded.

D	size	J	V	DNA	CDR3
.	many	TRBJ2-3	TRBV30	TGTGCCTGGAGTGTTAGGGAAGCCGATACGCAGTATTTT	CAWSVREADTQYF
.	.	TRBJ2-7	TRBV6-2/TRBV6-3	TGTGCCAGCAGTGAATCCAGCGCAGGGGATGCGCAGTACTTC	CASSESSAGDAQYF
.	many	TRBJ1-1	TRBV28	TGTGCCAGCAGCCCCCCGACCGGGGTGGCTTTCTTT	CASSPPTGVAFF
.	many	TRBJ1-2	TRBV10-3	TGTGCCATCAGTGAGGAGGGGGTCGGGTATGGCTACACCTTC	CAISEEGVGYGYTF
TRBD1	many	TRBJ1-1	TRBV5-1	TGCGCCAGCAGCTCAACCGGGACAGAAAAACCGAACACTGAAGCTTTCTTT	CASSSTGTEKPNTEAFF
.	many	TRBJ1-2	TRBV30	TGTGCCTGGAGTGTACGGGGATCTGGCTACACCTTC	CAWSVRGSGYTF
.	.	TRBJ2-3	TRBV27	TGTGCCAGCAGTTTAAACCACCCAGATACGCAGTATTTT	CASSLNHPDTQYF
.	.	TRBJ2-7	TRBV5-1	TGCGCCAGCAGCTTGGATAACCGCCCCTGCGAGCAGTACTTC	CASSLDNRPCEQYF
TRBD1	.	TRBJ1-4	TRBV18	TGTGCCAGCTCACCAGACAGGGGAAAGGGGGAAAAACTGTTTTTT	CASSPDRGKGEKLFF
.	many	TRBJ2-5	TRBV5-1	TGCGCCAGCAGCATGGGGGGGGCAGATGGGGAGACCCAGTACTTC	CASSMGGADGETQYF
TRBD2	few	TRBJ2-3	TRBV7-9	TGTGCCAGCAGCTTGGGTAGCGGGAGGTCCCCATATACGCAGTATTTT	CASSLGSGRSPYTQYF
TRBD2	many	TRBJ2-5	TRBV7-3	TGTGCCAGCAGCCCCGGGACTAGCCGGCAAGAGACCCAGTACTTC	CASSPGTSRQETQYF
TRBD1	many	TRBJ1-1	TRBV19	TGTGCCAGTAGTATTCCTGGGACAGGGGGCACTGAAGCTTTCTTT	CASSIPGTGGTEAFF
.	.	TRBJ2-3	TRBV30	TGTGCCTGGAGTGGACAGGTGGCTGGGGAGGGCACATATACGCAGTATTTT	CAWSGQVAGEGTYTQYF
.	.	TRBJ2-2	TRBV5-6	TGTGCCAGCAGGGGAAACACCGGGGAGCTGTTTTTT	CASRGNTGELFF
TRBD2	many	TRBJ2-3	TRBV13	TGTGCCAGCAGGTCACTAGCGGGAGGGGGAGAGACGCAGTATTTT	CASRSLAGGGETQYF
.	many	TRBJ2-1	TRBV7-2	TGTGCCAGCAGCTTAGGGCAAAACAATGAGCAGTTCTTC	CASSLGQNNEQFF
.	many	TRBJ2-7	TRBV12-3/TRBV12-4	TGTGCCAGCAGTCTGGTGGGCGGCGAGCAGTACTTC	CASSLVGGEQYF
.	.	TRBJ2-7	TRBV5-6	TGTGCCAGCAGCTCAGGTTTAAGCTCCTACGAGCAGTACTTC	CASSSGLSSYEQYF
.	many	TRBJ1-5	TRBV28	TGTGCCAGCAGCAGCCCAGGGGGCAATCAGCCCCAGCATTTT	CASSSPGGNQPQHF
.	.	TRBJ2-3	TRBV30	TGTGCCTGGAGTGTAGGGGCAGGGCAGACAGATACGCAGTATTTT	CAWSVGAGQTDTQYF
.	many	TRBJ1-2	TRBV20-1	TGCAGTGCTTCCTTAGCTAACTATGGCTACACCTTC	CSASLANYGYTF
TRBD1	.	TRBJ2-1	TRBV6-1	TGTGCCAGCAGTGAAAGGCGGGACAGGGCGAATGAGCAGTTCTTC	CASSERRDRANEQFF
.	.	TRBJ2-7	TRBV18	TGTGCCAGCTCACCACGGCTACATGCCTACGAGCAGTACTTC	CASSPRLHAYEQYF
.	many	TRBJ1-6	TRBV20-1	TGCAGTGCTAGGGTTCCAGGGGCGACTAATTCACCCCTCCACTTT	CSARVPGATNSPLHF
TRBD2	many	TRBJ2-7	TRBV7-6	TGTGCCAGCAGCTTAGGTAGCGGGGGTCACGAGCAGTACTTC	CASSLGSGGHEQYF
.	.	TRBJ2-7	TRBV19	TGTGCCAGTAGTACCGCCACTAGTTCGGAGCAGTACTTC	CASSTATSSEQYF
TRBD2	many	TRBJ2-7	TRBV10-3	TGTGCCATCAGTGAGTCCCGGACTAGCGGGGGAAGCTCCTACGAGCAGTACTTC	CAISESRTSGGSSYEQYF
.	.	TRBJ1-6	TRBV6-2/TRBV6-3	TGTGCCAGCAGTTACAGCGGGGATTCACCCCTCCACTTT	CASSYSGDSPLHF
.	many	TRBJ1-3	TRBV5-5	TGTGCCAGCAGCTTGGAGGGTTTGTCTGGAAACACCATATATTTT	CASSLEGLSGNTIYF
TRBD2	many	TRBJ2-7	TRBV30	TGTGCCTGGGATGGGGGGGCCTACGAGCAGTACTTC	CAWDGGAYEQYF
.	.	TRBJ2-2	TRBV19	TGTGCCAGTAGTATCCAGGGTTGGGGCACCGGGGAGCTGTTTTTT	CASSIQGWGTGELFF